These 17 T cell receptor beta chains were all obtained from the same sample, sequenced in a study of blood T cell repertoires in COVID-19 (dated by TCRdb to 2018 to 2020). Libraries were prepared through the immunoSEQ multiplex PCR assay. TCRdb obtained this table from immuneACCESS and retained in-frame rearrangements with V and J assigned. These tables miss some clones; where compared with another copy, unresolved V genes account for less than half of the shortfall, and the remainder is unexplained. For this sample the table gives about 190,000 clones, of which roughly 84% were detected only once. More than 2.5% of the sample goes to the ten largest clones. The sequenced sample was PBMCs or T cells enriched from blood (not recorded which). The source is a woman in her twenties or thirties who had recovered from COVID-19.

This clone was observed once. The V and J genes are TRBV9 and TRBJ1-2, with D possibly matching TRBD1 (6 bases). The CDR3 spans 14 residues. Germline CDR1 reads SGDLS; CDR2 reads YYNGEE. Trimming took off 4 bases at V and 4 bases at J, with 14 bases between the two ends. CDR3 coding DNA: TGTGCCAGCAGCCAGGCTGGGACATCCTATGGCTACACCTTC. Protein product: CASSQAGTSYGYTF.

CDR3 amino acids: CASNPDGSSYNSPLHF. CDR3 nucleotides: TGTGCCAGCAACCCGGACGGGAGCTCCTATAATTCACCCCTCCACTTT. The rearrangement links TRBV2 to TRBJ1-6; no firm D call. CDR3 length: 16 amino acids. The V gene's germline CDR1 is SNHLY and CDR2 FYNNEI. V lost 7 bases and J lost 0, with 13 bases in between.

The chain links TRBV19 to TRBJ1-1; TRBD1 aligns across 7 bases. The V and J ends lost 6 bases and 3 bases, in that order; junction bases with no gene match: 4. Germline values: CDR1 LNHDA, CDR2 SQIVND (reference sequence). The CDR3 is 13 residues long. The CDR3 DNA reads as TGTGCCAGTAGCCGGACAGGCCACACTGAAGCTTTCTTT. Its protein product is CASSRTGHTEAFF.

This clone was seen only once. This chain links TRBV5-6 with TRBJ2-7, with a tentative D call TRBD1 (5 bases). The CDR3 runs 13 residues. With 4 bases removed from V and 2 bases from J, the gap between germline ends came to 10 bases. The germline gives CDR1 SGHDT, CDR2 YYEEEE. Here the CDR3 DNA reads TGTGCCAGCAGCCCCTGGGGCACCTACGAGCAGTACGTC. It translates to CASSPWGTYEQYV.

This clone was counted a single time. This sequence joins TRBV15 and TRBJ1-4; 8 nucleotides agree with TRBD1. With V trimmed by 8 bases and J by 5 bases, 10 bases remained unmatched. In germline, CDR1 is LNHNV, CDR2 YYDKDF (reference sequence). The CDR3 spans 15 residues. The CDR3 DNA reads TGTGCCACCGCTGCCTCGACAGGGGCAAATGAAAAACTGTTTTTT. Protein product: CATAASTGANEKLFF.

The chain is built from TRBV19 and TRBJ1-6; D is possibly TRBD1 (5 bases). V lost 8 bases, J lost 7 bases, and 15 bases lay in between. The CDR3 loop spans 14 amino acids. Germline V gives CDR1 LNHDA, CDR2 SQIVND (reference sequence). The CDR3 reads CASDAGRINSPLHF. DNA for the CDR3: TGTGCCAGTGATGCAGGGCGAATAAATTCACCCCTCCACTTT.

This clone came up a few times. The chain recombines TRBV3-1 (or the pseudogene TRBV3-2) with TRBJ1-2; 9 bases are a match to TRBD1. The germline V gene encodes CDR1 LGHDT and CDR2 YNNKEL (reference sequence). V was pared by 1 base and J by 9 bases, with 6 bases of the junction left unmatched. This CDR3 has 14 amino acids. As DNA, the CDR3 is TGTGCCAGCAGCCAAGGGGGAGACAGGGGGAGCTACACCTTC. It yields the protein CASSQGGDRGSYTF.

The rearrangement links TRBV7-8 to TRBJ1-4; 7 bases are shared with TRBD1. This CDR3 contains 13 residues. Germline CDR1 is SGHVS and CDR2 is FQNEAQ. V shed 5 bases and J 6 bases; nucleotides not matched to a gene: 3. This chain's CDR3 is CASSRGGYEKLFF. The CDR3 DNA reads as TGTGCCAGCAGCAGAGGGGGCTATGAAAAACTGTTTTTT.

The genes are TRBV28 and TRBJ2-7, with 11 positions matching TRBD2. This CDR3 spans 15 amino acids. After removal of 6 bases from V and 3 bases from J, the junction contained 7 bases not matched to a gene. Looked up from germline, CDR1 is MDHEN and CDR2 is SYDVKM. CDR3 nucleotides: TGTGCCAGCAGAACCGGGACTAGCGGTCGCTACGAGCAGTACTTC. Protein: CASRTGTSGRYEQYF.

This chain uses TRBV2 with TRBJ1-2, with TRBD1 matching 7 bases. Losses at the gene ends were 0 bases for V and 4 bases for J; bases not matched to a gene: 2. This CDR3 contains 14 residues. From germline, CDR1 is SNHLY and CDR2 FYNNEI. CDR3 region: CASSEAAGGYGYTF. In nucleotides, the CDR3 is TGTGCCAGCAGTGAAGCTGCAGGGGGCTATGGCTACACCTTC. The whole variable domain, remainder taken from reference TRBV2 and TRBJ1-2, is EPEVTQTPSHQVTQMGQEVILRCVPISNHLYFYWYRQILGQKVEFLVSFYNNEISEKSEIFDDQFSVERPDGSNFTLKIRSTKLEDSAMYFCASSEAAGGYGYTFGSGTRLTVV.

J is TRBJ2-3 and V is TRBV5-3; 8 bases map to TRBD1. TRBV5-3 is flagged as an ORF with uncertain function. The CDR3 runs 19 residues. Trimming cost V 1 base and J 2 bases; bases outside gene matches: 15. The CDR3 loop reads CARSLRRGGSQGATDTQYF. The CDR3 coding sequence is TGTGCCAGAAGCTTGAGGCGGGGCGGGTCCCAGGGGGCCACAGATACGCAGTATTTT.

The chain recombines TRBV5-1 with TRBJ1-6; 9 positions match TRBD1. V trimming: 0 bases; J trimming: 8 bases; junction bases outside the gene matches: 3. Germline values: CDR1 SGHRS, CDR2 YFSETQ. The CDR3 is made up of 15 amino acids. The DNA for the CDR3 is TGCGCCAGCAGCTTGGGGGACAGGGATGATTCACCCCTCCACTTT. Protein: CASSLGDRDDSPLHF.

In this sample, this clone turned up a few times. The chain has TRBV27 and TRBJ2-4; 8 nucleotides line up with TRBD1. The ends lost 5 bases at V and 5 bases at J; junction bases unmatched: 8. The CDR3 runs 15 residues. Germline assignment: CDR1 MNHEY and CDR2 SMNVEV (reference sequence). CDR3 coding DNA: TGTGCCAGCAGTCGGCACGGACAGGGTGAAAACATTCAGTACTTC. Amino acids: CASSRHGQGENIQYF.

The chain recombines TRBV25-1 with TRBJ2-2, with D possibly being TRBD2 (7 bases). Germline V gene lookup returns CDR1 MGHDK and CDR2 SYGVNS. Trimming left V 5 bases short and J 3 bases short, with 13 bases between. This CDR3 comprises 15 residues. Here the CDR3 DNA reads TGTGCCAGCAGTAAGGCGGGGGCGGACACCGGGGAGCTGTTTTTT. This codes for CASSKAGADTGELFF.

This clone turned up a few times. The CDR3 sequence is CASSPFLRDTYEQYF. DNA of the CDR3: TGTGCCAGTAGTCCCTTTTTGAGGGACACCTACGAGCAGTACTTC. The chain couples TRBV19 to TRBJ2-7; D perhaps matches TRBD1 (6 bases). Germline V gene data show CDR1 as LNHDA and CDR2 as SQIVND (reference sequence). V was cut by 5 bases and J by 2 bases, with 16 bases left in between. The CDR3 has 15 residues.

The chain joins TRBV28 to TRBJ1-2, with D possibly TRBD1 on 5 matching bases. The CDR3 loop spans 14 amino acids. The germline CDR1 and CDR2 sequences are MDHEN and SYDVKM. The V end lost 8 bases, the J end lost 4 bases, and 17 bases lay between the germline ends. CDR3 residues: CASSLGQGGYGYTF. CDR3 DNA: TGTGCCAGCTCCCTTGGGCAGGGTGGCTATGGCTACACCTTC.

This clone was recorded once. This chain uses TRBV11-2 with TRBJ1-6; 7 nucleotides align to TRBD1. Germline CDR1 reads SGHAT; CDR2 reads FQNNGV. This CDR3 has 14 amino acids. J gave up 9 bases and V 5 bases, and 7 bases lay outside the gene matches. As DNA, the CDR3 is TGTGCCAGCAGCCGACAGGGTCGAAGTTCACCCCTCCACTTT. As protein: CASSRQGRSSPLHF. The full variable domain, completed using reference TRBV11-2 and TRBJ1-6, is EAGVAQSPRYKIIEKRQSVAFWCNPISGHATLYWYQQILGQGPKLLIQFQNNGVVDDSQLPKDRFSAERLKGVDSTLKIQPAKLEDSAVYLCASSRQGRSSPLHFGNGTRLTVT.